This entry lists 15 T cell receptor beta chains sequenced from one sample in a study of blood T cell repertoires in COVID-19. Assay: immunoSEQ multiplex PCR; the TCRdb copy retains only in-frame clones and omits some. The repertoire consists of about 100,000 clones, with roughly nine tenths occurring once and the leading ten covering roughly 0.88%. Sequencing used peripheral blood. The receptors were sampled from a man in his sixties with acute or convalescent COVID-19.

The chain joins TRBV9 to TRBJ2-1; possibly TRBD1 for D (5 bases). The germline CDR1 and CDR2 sequences are SGDLS and YYNGEE. The CDR3 has 13 residues. The V end lost 4 bases, the J end lost 7 bases, and 12 bases lay between the germline ends. The DNA of the CDR3 is TGTGCCAGCAGCTGGAGAGCAGGGAATGAGCAGTTCTTC. It is translated as CASSWRAGNEQFF.

The chain has TRBV3-1 (or the pseudogene TRBV3-2) and TRBJ2-1; D is undetermined. V lost 0 bases, J lost 2 bases, and 11 bases lay in between. Per the germline V gene, CDR1 is LGHDT and CDR2 is YNNKEL (reference sequence). The CDR3 is made up of 16 amino acids. CDR3 nucleotide sequence: TGTGCCAGCAGCCAAGAGGAGAGTAGGCCCTACAATGAGCAGTTCTTC. Its protein product is CASSQEESRPYNEQFF.

Only one count was recorded for this clone. The chain links TRBV24-1 to TRBJ2-1; 7 positions agree with TRBD2. V lost 1 base to trimming and J lost 10 bases; unmatched junction nucleotides: 0. Germline-derived CDR1 and CDR2 are KGHDR and SFDVKD. This CDR3 is 12 amino acids long. This chain's CDR3 is CATSDLAGEQFF. Written as DNA, the CDR3 is TGTGCCACCAGTGATTTAGCGGGAGAGCAGTTCTTC.

Here the CDR3 reads CASSVSGRRNTGELFF. CDR3 nucleotide sequence: TGTGCCAGCAGCGTTTCTGGGAGGAGGAACACCGGGGAGCTGTTTTTT. The gene calls are TRBV9 and TRBJ2-2; D is possibly TRBD2 (6 bases). Per the germline V gene, CDR1 is SGDLS and CDR2 is YYNGEE. The CDR3 has 16 amino acids. V shed 2 bases and J shed 1 base, with 12 bases lying between them.

V and J are TRBV9 and TRBJ2-1; TRBD1 matches 9 bases. The CDR3 has 16 amino acids. Germline CDR1 reads SGDLS; CDR2 reads YYNGEE. With V trimmed by 0 bases and J by 9 bases, 10 bases remained unmatched. CDR3 nucleotide sequence: TGTGCCAGCAGCGTAGCATCGGGACAGGGCAATGCTGAGCAGTTCTTC. Translating gives CASSVASGQGNAEQFF.

The chain couples TRBV28 to TRBJ1-2; D not certain. Trimming cost V 8 bases and J 3 bases, with 13 bases left between them. This CDR3 comprises 13 residues. Germline CDR1 is MDHEN and CDR2 is SYDVKM. The CDR3 DNA reads TGTGCCAGCGCTAGGACGGACTACTATGGCTACACCTTC. Residues: CASARTDYYGYTF.

The rearrangement joins TRBV6-6 to TRBJ1-5; D is uncertain. The CDR3 loop spans 11 amino acids. V shed 4 bases and J shed 7 bases, with 5 bases lying between them. Per germline, CDR1 MNHNY and CDR2 SVGAGI (reference sequence). CDR3 DNA sequence: TGTGCCAGCAGTTCGGGGCAGCCCCAGCATTTT. It translates to CASSSGQPQHF.

The V gene is TRBV10-2, the J gene TRBJ2-5; 11 positions match TRBD2. J was trimmed by 7 bases and V by 4 bases; bases with no gene match: 8. The CDR3 runs to 15 residues. Germline V gene sequence: CDR1 WSHSY, CDR2 SAAADI. The CDR3 is CASSAGTSGPGTQYF. CDR3 DNA sequence: TGCGCCAGCAGTGCTGGGACTAGCGGACCAGGGACCCAGTACTTC.

This clone was seen just once. For the CDR3, the DNA is TGTGCCACCAGTGGGGGAGGGACGCCGAACAATGAGCAGTTCTTC. As protein: CATSGGGTPNNEQFF. This sequence joins TRBV24-1 and TRBJ2-1, with TRBD2 identical over 7 bases. Trimming removed 5 bases from V and 5 bases from J; junction bases left unmatched: 8. This CDR3 contains 15 residues. Germline loops: CDR1 KGHDR, CDR2 SFDVKD.

This chain links TRBV15 with TRBJ2-5; unclear D gene. Trimming took off 2 bases at V and 5 bases at J, with 3 bases between the two ends. The CDR3 sequence is 11 residues long. CDR1 is LNHNV and CDR2 is YYDKDF in the germline V gene (reference sequence). In nucleotides, the CDR3 is TGTGCCACCAGCAGACTCGAGACCCAGTACTTC. Translated: CATSRLETQYF.

This clone has only one observation. In nucleotides, the CDR3 is TGCGCCAGCAGCTTGGTCGGGGACAGGGTTGATGGCTACACCTTC. It is translated as CASSLVGDRVDGYTF. The chain employs TRBV5-1 and TRBJ1-2; 9 bases are shared with TRBD1. This CDR3 spans 15 amino acids. CDR1 and CDR2 (germline): SGHRS, YFSETQ. The junction had 6 bases not matched to a gene; V was cut back by 0 bases and J by 6 bases.

The chain combines TRBV12-5 with TRBJ2-1; 10 nucleotides align to TRBD1. This CDR3 is 15 amino acids long. The junction had 4 bases not matched to a gene; V was cut back by 1 base and J by 7 bases. The germline gives CDR1 LGHNT, CDR2 FRNRAP. The CDR3, as DNA: TGTGCTAGTGGTTTGGGAGGGGGACAGGGGAATGAGCAGTTCTTC. This sequence encodes CASGLGGGQGNEQFF.

The V gene is TRBV24-1, the J gene TRBJ1-2, with 9 positions matching TRBD1. This CDR3 is built from 16 residues. From germline, CDR1 is KGHDR and CDR2 SFDVKD. Trimming cost V 9 bases and J 0 bases; bases outside gene matches: 10. In DNA, the CDR3 is TGTGCCACCCAAGGACCGGGACAGGGACCTAACTATGGCTACACCTTC. It is translated as CATQGPGQGPNYGYTF.

The chain employs TRBV4-1 and TRBJ2-1, with a possible D match to TRBD2 (7 bases). Germline values: CDR1 MGHRA, CDR2 YSYEKL. This CDR3 has 18 residues. V gave up 4 bases and J gave up 10 bases, with 29 bases separating them. The CDR3 here is CASSPPLLGGGAVVEQFF. The CDR3 coding sequence is TGCGCCAGCAGCCCCCCCCTACTAGGGGGAGGGGCGGTAGTCGAGCAGTTCTTC.

This chain uses TRBV30 with TRBJ1-1; D is unresolved. Germline lookup yields CDR1 GTSNPN and CDR2 SVGIG (reference sequence). The CDR3 length is 12 residues. The V end was cut by 7 bases, the J end by 11 bases, with 20 bases between. The CDR3 coding sequence is TGTGCCTTTGACGGAGGTCCTGTTGTGGCTTTCTTT. This encodes CAFDGGPVVAFF.